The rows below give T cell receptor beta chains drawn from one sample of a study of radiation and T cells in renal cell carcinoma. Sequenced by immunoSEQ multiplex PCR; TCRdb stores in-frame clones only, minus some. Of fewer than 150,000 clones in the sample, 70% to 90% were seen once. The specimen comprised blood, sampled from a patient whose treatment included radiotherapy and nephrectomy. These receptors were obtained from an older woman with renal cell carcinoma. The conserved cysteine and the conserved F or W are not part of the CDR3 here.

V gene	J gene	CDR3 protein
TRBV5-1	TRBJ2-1	ASSSGLETNEQF
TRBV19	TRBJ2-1	ASSIGRSYNEQF
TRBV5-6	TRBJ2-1	ASSFGSGGAYNEQF
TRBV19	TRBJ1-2	ASSPNTFYGYT
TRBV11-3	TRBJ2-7	ASSFGERRHSRYEQY
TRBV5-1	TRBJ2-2	ASSLVTAANTGELF
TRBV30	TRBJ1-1	AWSAGGPEAF
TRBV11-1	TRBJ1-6	ASSPRDRVSPLH
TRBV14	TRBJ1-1	ASSQIQGPFAEAF
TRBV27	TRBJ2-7	ASSLWLAGGEQY
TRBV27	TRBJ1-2	ASRGSGGNYGYT
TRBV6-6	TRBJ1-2	ASRFRDRGDYGYT
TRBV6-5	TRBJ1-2	ASRNFGGSYGYT
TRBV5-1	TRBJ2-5	ASSLGGKETQY
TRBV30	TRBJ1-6	AWAGRNSPLH
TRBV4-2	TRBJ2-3	ASSLGQGETDTQY
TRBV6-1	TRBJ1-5	ASRQGVSNQPQH
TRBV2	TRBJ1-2	ASSDRGYT
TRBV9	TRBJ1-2	ASSLQTDYGYT
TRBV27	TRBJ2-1	ASSIQGRYNEQF
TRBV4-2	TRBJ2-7	ASSQDLSSGATSYEQY
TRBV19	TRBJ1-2	ASTPDRGRNYGYT
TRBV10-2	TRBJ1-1	ASNTGNTEAF
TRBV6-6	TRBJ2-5	ASSYWAGREETQY
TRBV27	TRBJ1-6	ATSRVVNSPLH
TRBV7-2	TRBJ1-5	ASSSRGLSNQPQH
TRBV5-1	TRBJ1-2	ASSLDGTGVRGYT
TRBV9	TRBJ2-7	ASSVGQESYEQY
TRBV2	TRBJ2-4	ASGQKNIQY
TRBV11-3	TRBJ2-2	ASSLVSTGGTGELF
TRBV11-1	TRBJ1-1	ASSPSFGQGAF
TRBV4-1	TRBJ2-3	ASTPSGGVGDTQY
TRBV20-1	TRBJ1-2	SATAGLGYT
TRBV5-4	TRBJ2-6	ASSFQGSGANVLT
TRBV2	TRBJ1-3	ASRGTAVSGNTIY
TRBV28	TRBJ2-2	ASSLLAGRPGELF
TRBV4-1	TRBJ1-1	ASSREPRGIENEAF
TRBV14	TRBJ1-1	ASSQEYSMNTEAF
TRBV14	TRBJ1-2	ASRRTGEESYT
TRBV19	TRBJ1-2	ASSTPGTGGHGYT
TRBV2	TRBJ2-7	ASSDRDRGRSEQY
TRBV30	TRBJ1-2	AWSGGASGYT
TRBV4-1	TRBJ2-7	ASSQHQQGMCY
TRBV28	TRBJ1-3	ASSVLGGTGSGNTIY